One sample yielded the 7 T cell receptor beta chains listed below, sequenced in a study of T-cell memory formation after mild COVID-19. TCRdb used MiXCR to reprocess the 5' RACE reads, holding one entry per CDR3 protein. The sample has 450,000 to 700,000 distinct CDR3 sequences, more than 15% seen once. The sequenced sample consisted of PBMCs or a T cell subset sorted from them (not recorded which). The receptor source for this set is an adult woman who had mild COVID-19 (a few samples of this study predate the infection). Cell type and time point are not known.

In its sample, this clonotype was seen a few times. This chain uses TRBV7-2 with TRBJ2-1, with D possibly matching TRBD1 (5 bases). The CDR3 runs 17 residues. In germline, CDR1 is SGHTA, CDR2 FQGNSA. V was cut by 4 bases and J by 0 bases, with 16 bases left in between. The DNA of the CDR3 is TGTGCCAGCAGCTCCACCAGGGTCTTCAGCTCCTACAATGAGCAGTTCTTC. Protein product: CASSSTRVFSSYNEQFF.

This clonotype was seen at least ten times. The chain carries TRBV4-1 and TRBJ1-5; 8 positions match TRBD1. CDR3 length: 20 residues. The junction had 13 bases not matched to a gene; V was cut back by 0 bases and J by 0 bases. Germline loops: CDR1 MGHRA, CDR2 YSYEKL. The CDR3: CASSQELSDRVGNSNQPQHF. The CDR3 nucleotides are TGCGCCAGCAGCCAAGAGCTTTCGGACAGGGTCGGAAATAGCAATCAGCCCCAGCATTTT.

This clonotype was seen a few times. The CDR3 region is CASSESPFSTDPQYF. The DNA of the CDR3 is TGTGCCAGCAGTGAATCCCCATTCAGCACAGATCCCCAGTATTTT. The V call is TRBV6-1, the J call TRBJ2-3; D call uncertain. The germline gives CDR1 MNHNS, CDR2 SASEGT. The CDR3 extends over 15 amino acids. V was cut by 2 bases and J by 12 bases, with 21 bases left in between.

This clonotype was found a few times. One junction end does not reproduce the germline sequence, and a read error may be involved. CDR3 in amino acids: CASSWTGGNTEVFF. CDR3 nucleotides: TGTGCCAGCAGCTGGACAGGGGGGAACACTGAAGTTTTCTTT. The rearrangement links TRBV12-3 or TRBV12-4 to TRBJ1-1; 10 nucleotides line up with TRBD1. This CDR3 has 14 residues.

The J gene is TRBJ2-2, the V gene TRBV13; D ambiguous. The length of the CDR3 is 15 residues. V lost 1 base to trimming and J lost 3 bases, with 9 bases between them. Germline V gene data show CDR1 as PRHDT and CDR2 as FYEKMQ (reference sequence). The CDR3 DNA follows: TGTGCCAGCAGCTTAGCGGCTCACTACACCGGGGAGCTGTTTTTT. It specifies CASSLAAHYTGELFF.

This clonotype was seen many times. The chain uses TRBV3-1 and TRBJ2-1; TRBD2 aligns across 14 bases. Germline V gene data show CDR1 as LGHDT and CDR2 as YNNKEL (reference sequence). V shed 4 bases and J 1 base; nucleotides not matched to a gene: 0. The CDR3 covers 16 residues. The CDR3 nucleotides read TGTGCCAGCAGCCGGACTAGCGGGGGGTCCTACAATGAGCAGTTCTTC. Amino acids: CASSRTSGGSYNEQFF.

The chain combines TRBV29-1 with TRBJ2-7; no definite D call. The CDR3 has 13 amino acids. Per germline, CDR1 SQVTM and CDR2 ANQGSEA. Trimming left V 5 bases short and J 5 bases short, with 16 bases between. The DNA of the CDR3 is TGCAGCGTTAGCGTTTCCCTCTGGAACGAGCAGTACTTC. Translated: CSVSVSLWNEQYF.